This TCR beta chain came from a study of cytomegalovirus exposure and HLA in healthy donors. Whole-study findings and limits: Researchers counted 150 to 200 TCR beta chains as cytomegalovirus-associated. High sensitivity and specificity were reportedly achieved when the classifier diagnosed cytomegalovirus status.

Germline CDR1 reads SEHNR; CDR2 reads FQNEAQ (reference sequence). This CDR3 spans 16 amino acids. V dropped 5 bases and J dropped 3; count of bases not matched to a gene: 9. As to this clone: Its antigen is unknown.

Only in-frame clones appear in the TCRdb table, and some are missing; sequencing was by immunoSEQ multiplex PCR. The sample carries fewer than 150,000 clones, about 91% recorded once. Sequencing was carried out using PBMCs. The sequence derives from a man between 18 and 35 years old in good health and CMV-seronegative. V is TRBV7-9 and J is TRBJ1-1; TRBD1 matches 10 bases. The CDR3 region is CASSRMTGGADTEAFF. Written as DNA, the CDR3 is TGTGCCAGCAGCCGAATGACAGGGGGCGCCGACACTGAAGCTTTCTTT.